The TCR beta chain under discussion was sequenced for a study of blood T cell repertoires in COVID-19. The overall study: The cDNA or gDNA used as material had been derived from T cells, B-cell-depleted T cells, or PBMCs.

Methods used by the authors: How many nucleated cells were present was estimated from reference gene primer amplification. The data were produced by immunoSEQ multiplex PCR, yet TCRdb's version contains in-frame clones alone and is incomplete. The DNA was the basis for D and trimming; V, J and clone size are from that table. The sample lists about 180,000 clones; nearly 90% were seen once. The CDR3 is 17 amino acids. The germline gives CDR1 MDHEN, CDR2 SYDVKM. V was cut by 3 bases and J by 2 bases, with 14 bases left in between. This clonotype was obtained from a man younger than 30 who had recovered from COVID-19. Sequenced material: peripheral blood. The rearrangement joins TRBV28 to TRBJ2-6; D uncertain. CDR3 coding DNA: TGTGCCAGCAGTTTTGTGAGCTTGTCCCCTGGGGCCAACGTCCTGACTTTC. Protein sequence: CASSFVSLSPGANVLTF.